The following is a T cell receptor (beta chain) sequence with its context. Trimming shortened V by 3 bases and J by 4 bases, and 12 bases separated the two germline ends. CDR3 size: 14 residues. Per germline, CDR1 LNHDA and CDR2 SQIVND (reference sequence). The method was immunoSEQ multiplex PCR; TCRdb's version includes in-frame clones alone and lacks a portion of them. The table shows under 200,000 clones, with roughly 88% occurring only once. This entry is derived from a study of blood T cell repertoires in COVID-19. V and J are TRBV19 and TRBJ2-5; the D is unclear. Sequenced: peripheral blood. The sequence came from a woman of 80 years or more with acute or convalescent COVID-19. CDR3 nucleotides: TGTGCCAGTAGTATTCGTGCCAGTCCAGAGACCCAGTACTTC. Amino acids: CASSIRASPETQYF.